This T cell receptor beta chain was found in a study of CD8 T cells in ankylosing spondylitis. Notes on the study in general: Made up of several highly homologous variants, a TCR beta motif appeared characteristic of ankylosing spondylitis blood. Disease-linked clones, CD8+, were relatively rare in peripheral blood. Matched ankylosing spondylitis synovial fluid reportedly contained a significantly enriched population of disease-linked clones.

V was pared by 3 bases and J by 2 bases, with 19 bases between. This CDR3 has 17 amino acids. Germline lookup yields CDR1 SGDLS and CDR2 YYNGEE. Quantitative molecular-barcoded 5'-RACE generated the TCR beta libraries. TCRdb processed the 5' RACE reads anew with MiXCR; each CDR3 protein has one entry. The repertoire includes 220,000 or so distinct CDR3 sequences, about 18% of them detected once, and approximately 40% sits in the top ten. This clonotype came up a few times. The target antigen is unknown. The sample was blood, either unsorted or a sorted T cell fraction (not recorded which). The chain uses TRBV9 and TRBJ2-3; possibly TRBD2 for D (5 bases). This receptor was identified in a male donor with ankylosing spondylitis. The CDR3 here is CASSGEGSGIHTDTQYF. In DNA form, the CDR3 reads TGTGCCAGCAGCGGAGAGGGCAGCGGAATCCACACAGATACGCAGTATTTT.